This paragraph covers one T cell receptor (beta chain) sequence. Germline values: CDR1 SGHKS, CDR2 YYEKEE (reference sequence). The ends lost 1 base at V and 6 bases at J; junction bases unmatched: 6. The CDR3 extends over 14 amino acids. The sample belongs to a study of cytomegalovirus exposure and HLA in healthy donors. The PCR ran on 60 Vbeta and 13 Jbeta primers. Assay used: immunoSEQ multiplex PCR; TCRdb lists only in-frame clones, some missing. Among some 200,000 clones listed, approximately 88% were seen once. The sample taken for sequencing was PBMCs. V is TRBV5-5 and J is TRBJ2-7, with 8 bases aligning to TRBD1. The receptor comes from a boy aged 2 to 10 in good health and CMV-seronegative. CDR3 loop: CASSLWQGALEQYF. CDR3 sequence (DNA): TGTGCCAGCAGCTTGTGGCAGGGGGCTCTCGAGCAGTACTTC.